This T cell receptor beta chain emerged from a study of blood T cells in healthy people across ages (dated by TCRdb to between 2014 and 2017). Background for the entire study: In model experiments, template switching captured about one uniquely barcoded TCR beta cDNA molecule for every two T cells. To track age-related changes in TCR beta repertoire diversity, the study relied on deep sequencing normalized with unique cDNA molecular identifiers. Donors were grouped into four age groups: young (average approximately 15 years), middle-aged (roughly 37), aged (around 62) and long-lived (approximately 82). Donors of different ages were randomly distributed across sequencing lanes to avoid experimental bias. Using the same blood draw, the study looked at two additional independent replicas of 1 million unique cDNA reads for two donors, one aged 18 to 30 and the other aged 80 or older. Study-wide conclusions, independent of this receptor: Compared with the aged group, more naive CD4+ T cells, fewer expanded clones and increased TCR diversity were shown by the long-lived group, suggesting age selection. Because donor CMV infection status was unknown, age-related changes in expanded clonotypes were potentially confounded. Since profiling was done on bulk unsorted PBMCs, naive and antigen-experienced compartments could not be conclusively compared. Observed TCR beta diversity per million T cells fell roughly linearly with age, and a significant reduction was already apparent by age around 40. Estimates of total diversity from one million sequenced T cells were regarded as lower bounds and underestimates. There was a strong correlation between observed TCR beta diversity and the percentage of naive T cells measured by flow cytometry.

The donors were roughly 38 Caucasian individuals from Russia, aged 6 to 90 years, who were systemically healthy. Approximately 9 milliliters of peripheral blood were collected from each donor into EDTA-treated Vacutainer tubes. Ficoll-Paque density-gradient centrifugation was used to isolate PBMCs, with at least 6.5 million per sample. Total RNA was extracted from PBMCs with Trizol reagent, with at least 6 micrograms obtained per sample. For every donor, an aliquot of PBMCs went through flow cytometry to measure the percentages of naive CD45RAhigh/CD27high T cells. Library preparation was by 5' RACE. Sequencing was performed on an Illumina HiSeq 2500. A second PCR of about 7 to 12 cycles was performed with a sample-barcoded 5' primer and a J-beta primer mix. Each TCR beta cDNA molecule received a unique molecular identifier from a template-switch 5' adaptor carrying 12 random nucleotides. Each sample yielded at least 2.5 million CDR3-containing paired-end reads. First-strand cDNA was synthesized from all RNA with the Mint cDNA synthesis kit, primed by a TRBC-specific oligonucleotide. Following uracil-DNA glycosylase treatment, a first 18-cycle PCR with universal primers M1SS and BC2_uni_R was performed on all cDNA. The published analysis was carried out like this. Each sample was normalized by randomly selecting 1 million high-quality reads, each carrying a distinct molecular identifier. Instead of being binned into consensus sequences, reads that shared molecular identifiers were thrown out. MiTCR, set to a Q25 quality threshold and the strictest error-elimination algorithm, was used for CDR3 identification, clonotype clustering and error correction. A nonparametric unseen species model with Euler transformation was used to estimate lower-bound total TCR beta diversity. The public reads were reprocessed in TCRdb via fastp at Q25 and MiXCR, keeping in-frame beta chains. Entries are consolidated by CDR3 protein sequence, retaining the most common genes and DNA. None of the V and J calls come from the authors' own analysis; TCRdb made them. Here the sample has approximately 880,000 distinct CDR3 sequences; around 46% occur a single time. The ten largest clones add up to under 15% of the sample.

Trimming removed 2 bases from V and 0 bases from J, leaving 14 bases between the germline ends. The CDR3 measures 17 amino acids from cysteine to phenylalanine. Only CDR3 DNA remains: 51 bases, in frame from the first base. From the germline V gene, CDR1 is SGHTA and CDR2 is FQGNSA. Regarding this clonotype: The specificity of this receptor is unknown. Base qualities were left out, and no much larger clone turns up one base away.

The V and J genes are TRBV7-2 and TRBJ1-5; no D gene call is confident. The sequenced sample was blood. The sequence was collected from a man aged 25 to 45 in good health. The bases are TGTGCCAGCAGCTTATCCTGGGCCCCTTATAGCAATCAGCCCCAGCATTTT. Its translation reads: CASSLSWAPYSNQPQHF.